This TCR beta chain was identified during a study of OX40 agonist ivuxolimab in advanced cancers. In terms of the full investigation: Ivuxolimab was a fully human IgG2 agonistic monoclonal antibody targeting the costimulatory receptor OX40 (CD134). Intravenous ivuxolimab was administered to patients every 2 weeks at six dose levels: 0.01, 0.1, 0.3, 1.5, 3 and 10 mg/kg. Among the roughly 54 dose-escalation patients, about 20 had hepatocellular carcinoma, 15 or so melanoma, 9 renal cell carcinoma and 9 head and neck cancer. In the dose-escalation cohort, around four fifths of patients were male, and the mean age was roughly 60 years with a range of about 20 to 80. Prior anti-PD-1, anti-PD-L1 or anti-CTLA-4 therapy was permitted, and checkpoint inhibitors had been received by roughly 42% of dose-escalation patients. Three dose-escalation patients achieved partial responses, one with hepatocellular carcinoma and two with cutaneous melanoma. The purpose of peripheral TCRbeta sequencing was to test whether ivuxolimab changed TCR sequence diversity and led to clonal T-cell expansion. The monotherapy dose-escalation portion (N of about 50 patients) of the phase I ivuxolimab trial is reported in the paper. What the work shows at the level of the full study, not this receptor alone: Low levels of normalized T-cell clonal expansion were also seen in some patients who did not respond. After ivuxolimab, more expanded clones were found on average in CD8+ T cells than in CD4+ T cells. At doses of 0.1 to 3.0 mg/kg, clonal expansion of both CD4+ and CD8+ T cells in blood was seen between baseline and week 6. Which antigens the clonally expanded peripheral T cells were specific for was not determined. Partial responders in the 0.1-3.0 mg/kg groups had among the lowest normalized peripheral clonal expansion, especially among CD8+ T cells.

Genomic DNA was isolated from the sorted cells so that the TCRbeta CDR3 region could be sequenced. The immunoSEQ Assay was used to sequence the TCRbeta CDR3 regions. This immuneACCESS table, as held by TCRdb, lists in-frame sequences with V and J called but not all clones. Of the missing ones, under half trace to an unresolved V gene in checked studies; the others have no known cause. For this sample the table gives roughly 14,000 clones, of which about four fifths were detected only once. The ten largest account for 43% of the sample. The trial excluded patients who had a history of autoimmune disease or who were on systemic immunosuppression. Peripheral blood for TCR sequencing was collected from all dose cohorts at baseline, on cycle 4 day 1, and on cycle 7 day 1. The samples were taken from a phase I, first-in-human, multicenter, open-label dose-escalation trial of ivuxolimab. Adults with locally advanced or metastatic head and neck squamous cell, hepatocellular, melanoma or renal cell carcinoma were enrolled in the trial. Before TCR sequencing, CD4+ T cells and CD8+ T cells were sorted from peripheral blood as separate populations.

A note on this clone: Which antigen it targets is not known. The sample holds no much larger clone one base away, and base qualities are not on file.

Inclusive of the bounding cysteine and phenylalanine, the CDR3 is 20 residues long. CDR3 DNA is the only sequence kept; it has 60 bases, read in frame from the first base. The source was CD4+ or CD8+ T cells sorted from blood, collected in a trial of the OX40 agonist ivuxolimab. The sequence came from an adult with an advanced solid tumor such as melanoma, head and neck, liver or kidney cancer. The chain links TRBV21-1 with TRBJ2-1; the table's D call TRBD2 went unverified against the DNA. TRBV21-1 is a pseudogene locus. The nucleotides read TGTGCCAGCAGCAAAGGGGTAGCGGGATCCCTTTATGGCTCCTACAATGAGCAGTTCTTC. It encodes CASSKGVAGSLYGSYNEQFF.